This T cell receptor beta chain came from a study of cytomegalovirus exposure and HLA in healthy donors. Points from the study as a whole: In a later analysis, the majority of CMV-associated beta chains seemingly showed HLA restriction. The classifier, whose performance was assessed in both the original and validation cohorts, reportedly diagnosed cytomegalovirus status with high specificity and sensitivity. Across donors, sequencing depth was assumed by presence/absence analyses to be roughly uniform.

It was with 60 Vbeta and 13 Jbeta primers that the PCR ran. TCRdb's copy holds only in-frame clones and misses some; the assay was immunoSEQ multiplex PCR. Here the sample spans approximately 220,000 clones, approximately 68% being singletons. With regard to this clone: What it binds is unknown.

The sequenced sample was PBMCs. The sequence came from a woman in her thirties in good health and CMV-seronegative.

The CDR3 DNA reads as TGTGCCAGCAGCCCATCCGGGACAGGGTTCGGGACTGAAGCTTTCTTT. Protein sequence: CASSPSGTGFGTEAFF. The V gene is TRBV7-6, the J gene TRBJ1-1, with 9 nucleotides matching TRBD1. The V gene end was trimmed by 5 bases and the J gene end by 5 bases; junction bases not matched to a gene: 12. CDR1 is SGHVS and CDR2 is FNYEAQ in the germline V gene. This CDR3 has 16 amino acids.